This T cell receptor (beta chain) was sequenced in a study of T cell responses to AZD1222 COVID-19 vaccine. Comments on this clone: As yet, its antigen is unknown.

CDR1 is LGHDT and CDR2 is YNNKEL in the germline V gene (reference sequence). The CDR3 contains 14 residues. Trimming shortened V by 7 bases and J by 4 bases, and 17 bases separated the two germline ends. General study findings and limits: Only a handful of AZD1222 recipients, five to seven in all, had baseline seropositivity. Regions 160-218 and 743-854 dominated among vaccine-associated CD4 TCRs spanning spike.

Using immunoSEQ multiplex PCR, the repertoire was profiled, and TCRdb retains in-frame clones only, with some absent. Here the sample spans approximately 150,000 clones, roughly nine tenths being singletons. The rearrangement joins TRBV3-1 (or the pseudogene TRBV3-2) to TRBJ2-7; D is perhaps TRBD2 (5 bases). This receptor was identified in an adult who received the MenACWY meningococcal vaccine as a control. The sample here was peripheral blood, taken 28 days after the second dose of the MenACWY control vaccine. The CDR3 is CASTKDGISYEQYF. DNA for the CDR3: TGTGCCAGCACCAAAGACGGGATAAGTTACGAGCAGTACTTC.